The 7 T cell receptor beta chains listed next were all sequenced from one sample in a study of T cell changes during pregnancy in multiple sclerosis. Profiled with immunoSEQ multiplex PCR; TCRdb holds only in-frame clones, not every one. The profile shows approximately 66,000 clones, roughly 92% of them singletons. The source was peripheral blood, collected in the third trimester of pregnancy. The receptors here all came from a female donor in good health, enrolled as a control in a pregnancy study.

This chain joins TRBV2 and TRBJ2-1; possible D gene TRBD2, 5 bases. Trimming removed 4 bases from V and 0 bases from J, with 10 bases in between. Germline CDR1 and CDR2: SNHLY and FYNNEI. The CDR3 is 15 amino acids. CDR3 coding DNA: TGTGCCAGCAGTGGCGGGCGAAGCTCCTACAATGAGCAGTTCTTC. It yields the protein CASSGGRSSYNEQFF.

The chain is built from TRBV7-9 and TRBJ2-7; D perhaps matches TRBD1 (6 bases). From germline, CDR1 is SEHNR and CDR2 FQNEAQ (reference sequence). The CDR3 has 15 residues. Trimming stripped 5 bases from V and 4 bases from J, with 18 bases between. The CDR3 DNA reads TGTGCCAGCAGCCGTGGTGAGGGGGATTCGTACGAGCAGTACTTC. It specifies CASSRGEGDSYEQYF.

The chain carries TRBV4-3 and TRBJ2-3, with a tentative D call TRBD1 (7 bases). The V end was cut by 3 bases, the J end by 0 bases, with 16 bases between. CDR1 is LGHNA and CDR2 is YSLEER in the germline V gene. The CDR3 is 17 amino acids. The CDR3 DNA reads as TGCGCCAGCAGCCAGGGTCCAGGGGGGCTAAGCACAGATACGCAGTATTTT. Translated, it gives CASSQGPGGLSTDTQYF.

This sequence joins TRBV2 and TRBJ1-1; D remains ambiguous. The CDR3 contains 13 residues. Germline assignment: CDR1 SNHLY and CDR2 FYNNEI. V lost 5 bases and J lost 3, with 10 bases in between. The CDR3 loop reads CASSSESYTEAFF. CDR3 nucleotides: TGTGCCAGCAGTAGCGAAAGTTACACTGAAGCTTTCTTT.

The chain couples TRBV11-2 to TRBJ1-2, with 9 bases that match TRBD1. Germline CDR1 and CDR2: SGHAT and FQNNGV. Losses at the gene ends were 1 base for V and 6 bases for J; bases not matched to a gene: 6. This CDR3 is 15 amino acids long. CDR3 loop: CASSLAVGTGHGYTF. The CDR3 DNA reads as TGTGCCAGCAGCTTAGCCGTCGGGACAGGGCATGGCTACACCTTC.

The genes are TRBV27 and TRBJ2-7, with TRBD1 identical over 8 bases. The trim removed 10 bases at V and 2 bases at J, leaving 7 bases unmatched. CDR3 length: 13 residues. The germline V gene has CDR1 MNHEY and CDR2 SMNVEV (reference sequence). CDR3 nucleotides: TGTGCCACTTCGGACAGGGTGGCCTACGAGCAGTACTTC. The encoded protein is CATSDRVAYEQYF.

CDR3 protein: CASSSRAGGGAYNEQFF. For the CDR3, the DNA is TGTGCCAGCAGTTCCCGAGCGGGAGGCGGGGCCTACAATGAGCAGTTCTTC. The gene calls are TRBV27 and TRBJ2-1; 9 bases are a match to TRBD2. Germline V CDR1 and CDR2: MNHEY, SMNVEV (reference sequence). V shed 4 bases and J 2 bases; nucleotides not matched to a gene: 9. This CDR3 contains 17 residues.